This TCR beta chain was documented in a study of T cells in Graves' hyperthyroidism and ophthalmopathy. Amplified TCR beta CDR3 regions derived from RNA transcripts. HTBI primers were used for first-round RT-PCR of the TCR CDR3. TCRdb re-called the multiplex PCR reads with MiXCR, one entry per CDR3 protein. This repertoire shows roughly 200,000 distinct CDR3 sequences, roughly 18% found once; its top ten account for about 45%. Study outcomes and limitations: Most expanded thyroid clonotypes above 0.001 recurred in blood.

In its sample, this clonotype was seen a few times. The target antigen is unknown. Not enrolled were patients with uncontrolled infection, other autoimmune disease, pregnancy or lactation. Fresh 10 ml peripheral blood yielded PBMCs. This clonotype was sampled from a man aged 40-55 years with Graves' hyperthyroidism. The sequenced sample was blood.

The CDR3 loop reads CASNPGVGANVLTF. The DNA for the CDR3 is TGTGCCAGCAACCCAGGGGTTGGGGCCAACGTCCTGACTTTC. J is TRBJ2-6 and V is TRBV7-3; D might be TRBD1 (6 bases). The germline gives CDR1 SGHTA, CDR2 FQGTGA. Trimming left V 7 bases short and J 3 bases short, with 10 bases between. This CDR3 has 14 residues.